Listed below are T cell receptor beta chains from one sample, sequenced in a study of blood T cell repertoires in COVID-19. Data came from immunoSEQ multiplex PCR; TCRdb stores just in-frame clones and leaves some out. The table lists around 100,000 clones, 75% to 90% of them singletons. Sequencing was performed on peripheral blood. Every receptor here comes from a woman aged 60 to 75 with COVID-19, enrolled during active disease. Both conserved end residues are part of each CDR3. A D gene is named only where the DNA matches it firmly. Clone size is given for some rows only: seen once, a few or many times, or a class if the clone is expanded.

>TRBV6-5|.|TRBJ1-1|TRBD1
CASSYFPTGRNTEAFF
TGTGCCAGCAGTTACTTCCCGACAGGGAGGAACACTGAAGCTTTCTTT
>TRBV29-1|.|TRBJ2-1|.
CSGDHRDNEQFF
TGCAGCGGGGACCACAGGGACAATGAGCAGTTCTTC
>TRBV19|.|TRBJ1-5|TRBD1
CASDRTGSNQPQHF
TGTGCCAGTGACAGGACAGGTAGCAATCAGCCCCAGCATTTT
>TRBV15|.|TRBJ1-2|.
CATSRDKQLIGYTF
TGTGCCACCAGCAGAGATAAACAGCTGATTGGCTACACCTTC
>TRBV5-1|once|TRBJ1-1|.
CASSLDDTGLGTEAFF
TGCGCCAGCAGCTTGGATGATACAGGGTTGGGCACTGAAGCTTTCTTT
>TRBV4-3|few|TRBJ2-1|TRBD2
CASSQVGSRGSYNEQFF
TGCGCCAGCAGCCAAGTAGGCTCGCGGGGGTCCTACAATGAGCAGTTCTTC
>TRBV11-2|.|TRBJ1-2|.
CASSLREGGSLGYTF
TGTGCCAGCAGCCTCAGGGAGGGGGGCTCCCTAGGCTACACCTTC
>TRBV27|.|TRBJ2-3|.
CASSFDRFTDTQYF
TGTGCCAGCAGTTTCGACAGATTCACAGATACGCAGTATTTT
>TRBV9|.|TRBJ2-3|.
CASSVDELAVSSTDTQYF
TGTGCCAGCAGCGTAGATGAACTAGCAGTTTCTAGCACAGATACGCAGTATTTT
>TRBV7-3|.|TRBJ2-1|TRBD2
CASSSSPGLAGGGAYNEQFF
TGTGCCAGCAGCTCATCGCCCGGACTAGCGGGGGGCGGGGCCTACAATGAGCAGTTCTTC
>TRBV7-9|.|TRBJ1-5|TRBD1
CASSLDRGGTDSNQPQHF
TGTGCCAGCAGCCTTGACCGTGGGGGGACAGATAGCAATCAGCCCCAGCATTTT
>TRBV5-1|.|TRBJ2-1|.
CASSLGRSSYNEQFF
TGCGCCAGCAGCTTGGGCCGTAGCTCCTACAATGAGCAGTTCTTC
>TRBV30|.|TRBJ2-2|.
CAFRGLAANTGELFF
TGTGCCTTCAGGGGGCTAGCGGCTAACACCGGGGAGCTGTTTTTT
>TRBV11-2|.|TRBJ1-5|.
CASSLVRTRVLHQPQHF
TGTGCCAGCAGCTTAGTTAGGACACGAGTCTTACATCAGCCCCAGCATTTT
>TRBV7-8|.|TRBJ1-5|.
CASSARQSYSNQPQHF
TGTGCCAGCAGCGCTAGACAGTCTTATAGCAATCAGCCCCAGCATTTT
>TRBV5-4|.|TRBJ1-5|.
CASSQSGGRAQPQHF
TGTGCCAGCAGCCAGTCCGGGGGGAGAGCTCAGCCCCAGCATTTT
>TRBV11-2|.|TRBJ2-7|.
CASSFAEGLGSYEQYF
TGTGCCAGCAGCTTTGCGGAGGGGTTGGGGTCCTACGAGCAGTACTTC
>TRBV7-8|.|TRBJ2-1|.
CASSLGWGEAYNEQFF
TGTGCCAGCAGCTTAGGTTGGGGGGAGGCCTACAATGAGCAGTTCTTC
>TRBV19|once|TRBJ1-2|.
CASSIEGAPFYGYTF
TGTGCCAGTAGTATCGAGGGAGCCCCCTTCTATGGCTACACCTTC
>TRBV6-2/TRBV6-3|.|TRBJ1-2|TRBD1
CASSGQGYGYTF
TGTGCCAGCAGCGGACAGGGCTATGGCTACACCTTC
>TRBV5-1|.|TRBJ1-2|TRBD1
CASSSGQAHGPDGYTF
TGCGCCAGCAGCTCGGGACAGGCCCACGGGCCGGATGGCTACACCTTC
>TRBV6-5|once|TRBJ1-2|.
CASSYSTLGVGGYTF
TGTGCCAGCAGTTACTCGACGCTAGGAGTAGGTGGCTACACCTTC
>TRBV7-2|.|TRBJ2-5|TRBD2
CASSLRSGGSETQYF
TGTGCCAGCAGCTTACGTAGCGGGGGGTCGGAGACCCAGTACTTC
>TRBV5-8|.|TRBJ1-1|.
CASSLGFRGNTEAFF
TGTGCCAGCAGCTTGGGGTTTAGGGGCAACACTGAAGCTTTCTTT
>TRBV4-1|.|TRBJ2-3|TRBD1
CASSQGNRGQFGDTQYF
TGCGCCAGCAGCCAAGGTAACAGGGGGCAGTTCGGAGATACGCAGTATTTT
>TRBV4-3|.|TRBJ1-2|TRBD1
CASSQAFGQGNYGYTF
TGCGCCAGCAGCCAAGCTTTCGGACAGGGGAACTATGGCTACACCTTC
>TRBV3-1/TRBV3-2|.|TRBJ1-1|.
CASSQQGITEAFF
TGTGCCAGCAGCCAACAGGGGATCACTGAAGCTTTCTTT
>TRBV3-1/TRBV3-2|.|TRBJ2-1|.
CASSQDPRNEQFF
TGTGCCAGCAGCCAAGATCCCCGGAATGAGCAGTTCTTC
>TRBV27|few|TRBJ1-2|TRBD1
CASSLKPGQGLYGYTF
TGTGCCAGCAGTTTGAAACCGGGACAGGGACTCTATGGCTACACCTTC
>TRBV5-1|.|TRBJ1-2|TRBD1
CASSPLTGGSGYTF
TGCGCCAGCAGCCCCCTGACAGGGGGTAGTGGCTACACCTTC
>TRBV5-6|.|TRBJ2-3|TRBD1
CASSLRTGSTDTQYF
TGTGCCAGCAGCTTAAGGACAGGGAGCACAGATACGCAGTATTTT
>TRBV6-5|.|TRBJ2-7|TRBD1
CASSPSGTAYEQYF
TGTGCCAGCAGCCCGTCCGGGACAGCCTACGAGCAGTACTTC
>TRBV19|.|TRBJ1-2|.
CASTDGAFLGGYTF
TGTGCCAGTACTGATGGGGCCTTCCTGGGTGGCTACACCTTC
>TRBV30|.|TRBJ1-6|TRBD1
CAWTASGTGDSPLHF
TGTGCCTGGACCGCATCCGGGACAGGGGATTCACCCCTCCACTTT
>TRBV6-4|.|TRBJ1-6|.
CASSDGQGGSPLHF
TGTGCCAGCAGTGACGGGCAGGGTGGATCACCCCTCCACTTT
>TRBV5-1|.|TRBJ1-1|.
CASSLGRGNTEAFF
TGCGCCAGCAGCTTGGGAAGGGGGAACACTGAAGCTTTCTTT
>TRBV6-5|.|TRBJ1-1|.
CASSYSISREAFF
TGTGCCAGCAGTTACTCGATATCTAGGGAAGCTTTCTTT
>TRBV2|.|TRBJ2-3|.
CASITPLQGSGTDTQYF
TGTGCCAGCATCACCCCCCTACAGGGTTCAGGCACAGATACGCAGTATTTT
>TRBV5-4|.|TRBJ2-1|.
CASSSMVEYNEQFF
TGTGCCAGCAGCTCCATGGTAGAGTACAATGAGCAGTTCTTC
>TRBV7-8|.|TRBJ1-1|TRBD1
CASSLRTGFPTEAFF
TGTGCCAGCAGCCTTCGGACAGGGTTCCCCACTGAAGCTTTCTTT
>TRBV6-5|.|TRBJ2-7|TRBD1
CASRRTGYEQYF
TGTGCCAGCAGGAGGACAGGCTACGAGCAGTACTTC
>TRBV3-1/TRBV3-2|.|TRBJ2-1|TRBD1
CASSQDLGTGVQFF
TGTGCCAGCAGCCAAGATCTGGGGACAGGGGTACAGTTCTTC
>TRBV18|.|TRBJ1-4|TRBD1
CASSRQGATNEKLFF
TGTGCCAGCTCGCGACAGGGTGCAACTAATGAAAAACTGTTTTTT
>TRBV6-5|.|TRBJ1-2|TRBD1
CASNTLQGAHGYTF
TGTGCCAGCAATACTCTACAGGGGGCCCATGGCTACACCTTC
>TRBV6-4|once|TRBJ1-2|TRBD1
CASSDYDRGGSYGYTF
TGTGCCAGCAGTGACTACGACCGAGGGGGCTCTTATGGCTACACCTTC
>TRBV12-5|.|TRBJ2-1|TRBD2
CASGLSGGEYNEQFF
TGTGCTAGTGGGCTAAGCGGGGGGGAATACAATGAGCAGTTCTTC
>TRBV4-1|.|TRBJ1-3|TRBD1
CASSQRSPRAGGSGNTIYF
TGCGCCAGCAGCCAAAGATCCCCACGGGCAGGGGGCTCTGGAAACACCATATATTTT
>TRBV4-2|.|TRBJ2-4|.
CASSPRGRDTKNIQYF
TGTGCCAGCAGCCCGAGGGGGAGGGATACCAAAAACATTCAGTACTTC
>TRBV5-6|.|TRBJ1-6|.
CASSTGHRNNSPLHF
TGTGCCAGCAGCACGGGACATCGGAATAATTCACCCCTCCACTTT
>TRBV18|.|TRBJ1-1|.
CASSRTGQTNTEAFF
TGTGCCAGCTCACGCACAGGACAGACTAACACTGAAGCTTTCTTT
>TRBV29-1|few|TRBJ1-1|TRBD1
CSGMDRAVEAFF
TGCAGCGGGATGGACAGGGCGGTTGAAGCTTTCTTT
>TRBV18|few|TRBJ1-3|.
CASCVLPGSSGNTIYF
TGTGCCAGCTGCGTTCTCCCGGGGAGCTCTGGAAACACCATATATTTT
>TRBV28|.|TRBJ1-5|.
CASSQARPQHF
TGTGCCAGCAGCCAAGCGAGGCCCCAGCATTTT
>TRBV6-5|.|TRBJ2-6|TRBD1
CASRTGYGANVLTF
TGTGCCAGCAGGACAGGGTATGGGGCCAACGTCCTGACTTTC
>TRBV5-1|few|TRBJ1-2|.
CASSFTGSYGYTF
TGCGCCAGCAGCTTTACAGGTAGTTATGGCTACACCTTC
>TRBV6-6|.|TRBJ2-5|.
CASSYSRDKGTQYF
TGTGCCAGCAGTTACTCCCGGGATAAGGGGACCCAGTACTTC
>TRBV7-9|.|TRBJ1-2|TRBD1
CASSLAWPGQGRYGYTF
TGTGCCAGCAGCTTAGCGTGGCCGGGACAGGGTCGCTATGGCTACACCTTC